A single T cell receptor (beta chain) is shown here with its context. These data are taken from a study of blood T cell repertoires in COVID-19. Germline loops: CDR1 SGHVS, CDR2 FQNEAQ. The V gene lost 1 base and the J gene lost 8 bases, with 18 bases spanning the gap. This CDR3 spans 16 amino acids. Original processing notes: Using reference gene primer amplification, nucleated cell counts were estimated. Clones were sequenced by immunoSEQ multiplex PCR, and TCRdb holds only the in-frame ones, with some missing. The DNA gave D and trimming, while V, J and clone size come from that table. The table records 250,000 to 350,000 clones, 75% to 90% of them present only once.

This receptor was obtained from a woman aged 60-70 years with acute or convalescent COVID-19. The sequenced sample was peripheral blood. V and J are TRBV7-8 and TRBJ2-1, with D perhaps matching TRBD2 (5 bases). CDR3 coding DNA: TGTGCCAGCAGCTTAGGGAGGCTGGGGATACGGGATGAGCAGTTCTTC. Amino acid sequence: CASSLGRLGIRDEQFF. Full variable domain (outside the CDR3, taken from reference TRBV7-8 and TRBJ2-1): GAGVSQSPRYKVAKRGQDVALRCDPISGHVSLFWYQQALGQGPEFLTYFQNEAQLDKSGLPSDRFFAERPEGSVSTLKIQRTQQEDSAVYLCASSLGRLGIRDEQFFGPGTRLTVL.